This T cell receptor beta chain was captured by sequencing in a study of shared clonotypes between healthy human individuals. Study-level information: Each donor's CD4 naive and CD4 memory cells filled three plates apiece, CD8 naive two, and CD8 memory one. Study-level points and caveats: Expectations were that clonotype sharing among donors would be affected by sequencing depth.

The CDR3 loop spans 13 amino acids. V shed 4 bases and J shed 5 bases, with 9 bases lying between them. Germline assignment: CDR1 SGHRS and CDR2 YFSETQ. Each replicate PCR on the sorted subsets used roughly 190 ng DNA (around 31,000 T cell genomes). Here immunoSEQ multiplex PCR was the method, and the copy in TCRdb shows in-frame clones only, minus some. The table has some 1,600,000 clones, around 98% seen once. Each donor was a Caucasian adult residing in Nashville, Tennessee. Remarks on this clone: The target antigen is unknown.

This chain uses TRBV5-1 with TRBJ2-2; D is uncertain. Sequences were obtained from naive CD4+ T cells sorted from blood. Subset of the sample: CD45RA+ positively selected. This TCR derives from a man aged 30 to 45 in good health. CDR3 region: CASSVVPTGELFF. Written as DNA, the CDR3 is TGCGCCAGCAGCGTCGTCCCTACCGGGGAGCTGTTTTTT.